This T cell receptor beta chain was identified in a study of lymphopenia after photon versus proton radiotherapy. Overall study results and limits: Post-nadir TCR diversity decline inversely tracked overall survival among those who died. Better survival with proton therapy was suggested as possible, not demonstrated. Relative stability marked proton patients; photon patients lost diversity and naive cells. Post-nadir diversity loss with photons came from oligoclonal expansion, particularly CD8+ Temra cells.

As for this clone: What it binds is unknown.

V lost 0 bases to trimming and J lost 2 bases, with 5 bases between them. Germline values: CDR1 SGDLS, CDR2 YYNGEE. The CDR3 is 14 amino acids. Here immunoSEQ multiplex PCR was the method, and the copy in TCRdb shows in-frame clones only, minus some. The sample lists about 160,000 clones, roughly nine tenths occurring once. This receptor was taken from a man aged 45-65 years with gastric cancer. The gene calls are TRBV9 and TRBJ1-4; D remains unclear. Sequencing was performed on peripheral blood, taken from a patient treated with photon-based radiotherapy. CDR3 bases: TGTGCCAGCAGCGTAGTGGGGACTAATGAAAAACTGTTTTTT. Its protein is CASSVVGTNEKLFF.